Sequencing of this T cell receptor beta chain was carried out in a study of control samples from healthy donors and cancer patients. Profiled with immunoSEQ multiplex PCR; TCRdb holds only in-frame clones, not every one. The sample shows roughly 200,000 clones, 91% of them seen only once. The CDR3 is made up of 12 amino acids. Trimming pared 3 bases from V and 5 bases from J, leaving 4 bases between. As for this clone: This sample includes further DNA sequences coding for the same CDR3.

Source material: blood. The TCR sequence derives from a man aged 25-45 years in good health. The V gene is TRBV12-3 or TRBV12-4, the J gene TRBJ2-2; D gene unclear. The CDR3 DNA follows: TGTGCCAGCAGTTTCTTGACCGGGGAGCTGTTTTTT. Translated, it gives CASSFLTGELFF.